The 16 T cell receptor beta chains reported below all come from one sample, sequenced in a study of T cell repertoires in cytomegalovirus infection. One entry per CDR3 protein, called by TCRdb with MiXCR from the reads. The repertoire holds a few hundred thousand distinct CDR3 sequences, more than 9% seen once, with 3.5% to 4.5% in the top ten. The sequenced material came from PBMCs. These receptors were collected from a human donor in good health (CMV status not recorded). Some clones in this sample may be carry-over from other donors' samples.

The chain links TRBV2 to TRBJ2-1, with 9 bases fitting TRBD2. The V gene's germline CDR1 is SNHLY and CDR2 FYNNEI. The junction had 6 bases not matched to a gene; V was cut back by 8 bases and J by 7 bases. The CDR3 has 13 residues. Written as DNA, the CDR3 is TGTGCCAGCTTGGGACTAGCTTTAAATGAGCAGTTCTTC. As protein: CASLGLALNEQFF.

Many counts were recorded for this clonotype. The chain combines TRBV12-3 or TRBV12-4 with TRBJ1-2; D might be TRBD1 (5 bases). Trimming pared 7 bases from V and 4 bases from J, leaving 19 bases between. The CDR3 loop spans 15 amino acids. CDR3 DNA sequence: TGTGCCAGCACCTTAGGGGATCCCAGCGGCTATGGCTACACCTTC. It encodes CASTLGDPSGYGYTF.

A note on this clonotype: The limits of the CDR3 on the DNA are not certain, so only TCRdb's listed CDR3 is given. The chain recombines TRBV6-9 with TRBJ1-5; the D call of TRBD1 is as the table states it, not checked on the DNA. Germline V gene data show CDR1 as MNHGY and CDR2 as SVAAGI. The CDR3 region is 19 residues in length, termini included. CDR3 in amino acids: CASSIFLHHRDRVHQPQHF.

V usage is TRBV15 and J usage is TRBJ2-7; 8 nucleotides align to TRBD2. The CDR3 contains 16 residues. In germline, CDR1 is LNHNV, CDR2 YYDKDF (reference sequence). Losses at the gene ends were 3 bases for V and 1 base for J; bases not matched to a gene: 8. In nucleotides, the CDR3 is TGTGCCACCAGCAGTTTAAGCGGGAGCCCTTCCTACGAGCAGTACTTC. Protein sequence: CATSSLSGSPSYEQYF.

This clonotype was observed many times. This chain connects TRBV7-2 to TRBJ2-2, with 9 bases fitting TRBD2. V lost 0 bases to trimming and J lost 9 bases; unmatched junction nucleotides: 8. The V gene's germline CDR1 is SGHTA and CDR2 FQGNSA. The CDR3 has 16 amino acids. CDR3 loop: CASSLARPSGNRELFF. In nucleotides, the CDR3 is TGTGCCAGCAGCTTAGCGAGGCCTAGCGGGAACCGGGAGCTGTTTTTT.

The chain recombines TRBV10-3 with TRBJ2-1; unclear D gene. Trimming left V 5 bases short and J 4 bases short, with 12 bases between. Germline values: CDR1 ENHRY, CDR2 SYGVKD. This CDR3 has 14 residues. CDR3 coding DNA: TGTGCCATCAGTAAGAGTTTAGAATACAATGAGCAGTTCTTC. Amino acids: CAISKSLEYNEQFF.

The chain couples TRBV6-8 to TRBJ1-2, with D maybe TRBD1 (5 bases). The V end lost 7 bases, the J end lost 6 bases, and 15 bases lay between the germline ends. Germline-derived CDR1 and CDR2 are MNHGY and SAAAGT. The CDR3 is 13 residues long. The DNA for the CDR3 is TGTGCCAGCACAACACAGGTTTTCCATGGCTACACCTTC. Amino acids: CASTTQVFHGYTF.

This clonotype was detected only a few times. The rearrangement uses TRBV7-2 and TRBJ2-7; TRBD2 might be the D (6 bases). CDR3 length: 14 amino acids. CDR1 SGHTA and CDR2 FQGNSA come from the germline V gene. The V end was cut by 2 bases, the J end by 2 bases, with 10 bases between. CDR3 coding DNA: TGTGCCAGCAGCTTAACCGGGAGAACCTACGAGCAGTACTTC. This sequence encodes CASSLTGRTYEQYF.

Concerning this clonotype: This clone may be a read error of a much larger clone one base away. The J gene is TRBJ2-7, the V gene TRBV7-2; TRBD2 matches at 9 bases. The germline V gene encodes CDR1 SGHTA and CDR2 FQGNSA. The J segment lost 2 bases and the V segment lost 5 bases, leaving 7 bases of the junction unmatched. The CDR3 has 15 amino acids. DNA of the CDR3: TGTGCCAGCAGCACTAGCGGGTATTTACCCTACGAGCAGTACTTC. Its protein is CASSTSGYLPYEQYF.

This clonotype has only a few counts. The chain carries TRBV20-1 and TRBJ2-7; the match to TRBD2 covers 14 bases. Germline V gene data show CDR1 as DFQATT and CDR2 as SNEGSKA (reference sequence). CDR3 size: 16 residues. The DNA of the CDR3 is TGCAGCCAGGGACTAGCGGGAGTCGTGGGTAGTCGCGAGCAGTACTTC. It codes for CSQGLAGVVGSREQYF.

The V gene is TRBV12-3 or TRBV12-4, the J gene TRBJ2-2; no firm D call. The CDR3 spans 15 residues. The V end was cut by 5 bases, the J end by 0 bases, with 10 bases between. Written as DNA, the CDR3 is TGTGCCAGCAGTAGTAATGTACCGAACACCGGGGAGCTGTTTTTT. This encodes CASSSNVPNTGELFF.

The chain combines TRBV7-2 with TRBJ2-5; the D is unclear. Germline V gene sequence: CDR1 SGHTA, CDR2 FQGNSA. The CDR3 covers 15 residues. Trimming took off 1 base at V and 2 bases at J, with 11 bases between the two ends. CDR3 protein: CASSLVVRAQETQYF. The DNA of the CDR3 is TGTGCCAGCAGCTTAGTTGTCCGGGCTCAAGAGACCCAGTACTTC. Together with reference TRBV7-2 and TRBJ2-5, the CDR3 gives the full variable domain: GAGVSQSPSNKVTEKGKDVELRCDPISGHTALYWYRQSLGQGLEFLIYFQGNSAPDKSGLPSDRFSAERTGGSVSTLTIQRTQQEDSAVYLCASSLVVRAQETQYFGPGTRLLVL.

Many counts were recorded for this clonotype. J is TRBJ1-1 and V is TRBV7-6; no definite D call. Germline assignment: CDR1 SGHVS and CDR2 FNYEAQ. CDR3 length: 12 residues. Between the trimmed V and J ends, which lost 5 bases and 6 bases, there was a span of 10 bases. CDR3 nucleotide sequence: TGTGCCAGCAGCCCTCGAGTCCCTGAAGCTTTCTTT. As protein: CASSPRVPEAFF.

A remark on this clonotype: This could be a read error, since a much larger clone is one nucleotide away. The chain recombines TRBV20-1 with TRBJ1-1; D is unresolved. V was clipped by 1 base and J by 10 bases, with 16 bases between them. The CDR3 runs to 13 residues. Germline V gene data show CDR1 as DFQATT and CDR2 as SNEGSKA (reference sequence). The CDR3 loop reads CSARARRSDVAFF. The CDR3, as DNA: TGCAGTGCTAGAGCAAGGAGATCGGACGTAGCTTTCTTT.

This clonotype was picked up a small number of times. This rearrangement joins TRBV20-1 to TRBJ1-6, with a weak D call TRBD1 (6 bases). Trimming left V 3 bases short and J 5 bases short, with 14 bases between. CDR1 is DFQATT and CDR2 is SNEGSKA in the germline V gene (reference sequence). This CDR3 has 15 amino acids. The CDR3 bases are TGCAGTGCTAGGCCCCCGGGACAACATAATTCACCCCTCCACTTT. Protein product: CSARPPGQHNSPLHF.

This clonotype was recorded at least ten times. V usage is TRBV27 and J usage is TRBJ2-7; D is perhaps TRBD2 (5 bases). V was clipped by 8 bases and J by 3 bases, with 17 bases between them. This CDR3 spans 14 amino acids. Per germline, CDR1 MNHEY and CDR2 SMNVEV (reference sequence). CDR3 region: CASAGGRNYYEQYF. The CDR3 coding sequence is TGTGCCAGCGCCGGCGGGCGGAACTACTACGAGCAGTACTTC.